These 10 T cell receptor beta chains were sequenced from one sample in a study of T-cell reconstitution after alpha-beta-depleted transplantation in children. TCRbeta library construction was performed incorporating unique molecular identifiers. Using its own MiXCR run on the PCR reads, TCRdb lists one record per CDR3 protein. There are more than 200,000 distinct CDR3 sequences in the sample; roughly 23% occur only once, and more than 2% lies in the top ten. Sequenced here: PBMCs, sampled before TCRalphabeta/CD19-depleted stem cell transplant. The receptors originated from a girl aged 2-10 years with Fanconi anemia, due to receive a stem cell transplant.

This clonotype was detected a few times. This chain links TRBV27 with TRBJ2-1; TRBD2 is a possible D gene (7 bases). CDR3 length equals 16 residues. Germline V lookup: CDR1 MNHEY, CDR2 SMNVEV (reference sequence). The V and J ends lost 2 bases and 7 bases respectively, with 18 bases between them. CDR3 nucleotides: TGTGCCAGCAGTTTACAGGGGACTATACGGAGAAATGAGCAGTTCTTC. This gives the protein CASSLQGTIRRNEQFF.

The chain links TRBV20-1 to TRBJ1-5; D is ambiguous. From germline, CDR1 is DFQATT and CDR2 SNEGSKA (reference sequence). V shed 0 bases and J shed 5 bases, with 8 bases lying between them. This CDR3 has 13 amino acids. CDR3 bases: TGCAGTGCTAGAGATGGAGAGGATCAGCCCCAGCATTTT. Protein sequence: CSARDGEDQPQHF.

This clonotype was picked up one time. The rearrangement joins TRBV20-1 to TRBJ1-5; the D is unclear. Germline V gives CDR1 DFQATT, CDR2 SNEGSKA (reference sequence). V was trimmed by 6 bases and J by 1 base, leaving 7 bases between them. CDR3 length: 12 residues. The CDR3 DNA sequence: TGCAGTGCGCAGTTAAGCAATCAGCCCCAGCATTTT. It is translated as CSAQLSNQPQHF.

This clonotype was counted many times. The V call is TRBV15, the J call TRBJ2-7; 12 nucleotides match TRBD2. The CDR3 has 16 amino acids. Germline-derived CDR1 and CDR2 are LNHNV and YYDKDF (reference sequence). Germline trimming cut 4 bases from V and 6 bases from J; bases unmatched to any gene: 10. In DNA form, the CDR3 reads TGTGCCACCAGCAAGCCTAGCGGGAGGGAAGCGGGCGAGCAGTACTTC. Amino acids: CATSKPSGREAGEQYF.

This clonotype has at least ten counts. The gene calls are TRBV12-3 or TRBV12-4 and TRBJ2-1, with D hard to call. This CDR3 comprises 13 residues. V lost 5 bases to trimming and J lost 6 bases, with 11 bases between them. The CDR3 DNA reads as TGTGCCAGCAGTCACAACCTTAGCAATGAGCAGTTCTTC. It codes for CASSHNLSNEQFF.

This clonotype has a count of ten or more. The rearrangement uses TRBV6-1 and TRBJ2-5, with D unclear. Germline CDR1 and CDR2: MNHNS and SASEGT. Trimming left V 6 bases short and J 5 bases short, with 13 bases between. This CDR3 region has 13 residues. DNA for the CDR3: TGTGCCAGCAGAAGGATGGCTCTGGAGACCCAGTACTTC. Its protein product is CASRRMALETQYF.

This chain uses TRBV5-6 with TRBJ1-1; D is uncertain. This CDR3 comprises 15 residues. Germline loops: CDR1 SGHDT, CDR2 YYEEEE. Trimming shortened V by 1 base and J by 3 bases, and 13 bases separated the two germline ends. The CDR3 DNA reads TGTGCCAGCAGCTTGCTGAGGAGTCCTCACACTGAAGCTTTCTTT. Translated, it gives CASSLLRSPHTEAFF.

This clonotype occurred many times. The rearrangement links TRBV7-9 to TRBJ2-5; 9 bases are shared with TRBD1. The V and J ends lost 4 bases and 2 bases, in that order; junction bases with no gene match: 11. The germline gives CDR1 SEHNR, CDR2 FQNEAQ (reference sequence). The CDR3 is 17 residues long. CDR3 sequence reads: CASSSDRGVIIQETQYF. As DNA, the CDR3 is TGTGCCAGCAGCTCGGACAGGGGTGTGATAATTCAAGAGACCCAGTACTTC.

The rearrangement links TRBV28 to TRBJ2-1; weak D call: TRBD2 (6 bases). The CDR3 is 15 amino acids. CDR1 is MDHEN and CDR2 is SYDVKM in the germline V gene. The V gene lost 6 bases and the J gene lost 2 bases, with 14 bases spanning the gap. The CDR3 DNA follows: TGTGCCAGCAGCCTTAGCGGAGACCCCTACAATGAGCAGTTCTTC. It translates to CASSLSGDPYNEQFF.

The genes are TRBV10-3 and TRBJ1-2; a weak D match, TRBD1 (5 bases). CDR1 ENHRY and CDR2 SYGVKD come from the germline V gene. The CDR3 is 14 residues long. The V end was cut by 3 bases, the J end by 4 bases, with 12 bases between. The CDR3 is CAISERQPFYGYTF. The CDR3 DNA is TGTGCCATCAGTGAAAGACAGCCCTTCTATGGCTACACCTTC.